The present T cell receptor (beta chain) was sequenced within a study of a mutant IDH1 vaccine in newly diagnosed glioma. Turning to the study itself: The start of vaccination came 4-6 weeks after radiotherapy alone, or with temozolomide cycles.

As for this clone: Its antigen is undetermined. Additional DNA sequences in this sample encode the identical CDR3.

TCRdb's table, derived via immunoSEQ multiplex PCR, lists solely in-frame clones and lacks some. In the table there are approximately 35,000 clones, more than 55% of which are singletons. Time point meaning: week 5, during vaccination. The investigators gave 300 ug of mutant IDH1 20-mer peptide in each vaccine dose, together with topical imiquimod. Each of the donors came in with new WHO grade 3 or 4 astrocytomas that were IDH1-mutant and ATRX-lost. The CDR3 runs 10 residues. V was clipped by 3 bases and J by 7 bases, with 3 bases between them. The germline gives CDR1 DFQATT, CDR2 SNEGSKA (reference sequence).

This clonotype was obtained from a woman aged 18-29 years with glioma. The chain is built from TRBV20-1 and TRBJ1-4; D uncertain. The specimen comprised PBMCs, sampled from a glioma patient whose treatment included an IDH1 peptide vaccine. The CDR3 nucleotides are TGCAGTGCTAGTGGTGAAAAACTGTTTTTT. Translated: CSASGEKLFF.